This T cell receptor beta chain appears in the sequencing data of a study of blood T cell repertoires in COVID-19. Study-level background: Sources were T cells, B-cell-depleted T cells, or PBMCs; the material itself was cDNA or gDNA.

The table came from immunoSEQ multiplex PCR; TCRdb's copy has only in-frame clones and leaves some out. Of 150,000 to 200,000 clones detected, 80% to 90% appear once; the ten largest clones hold around 13%. Seattle participants joined during active infection and were tracked over time. V shed 9 bases and J shed 0 bases, with 12 bases lying between them. CDR1 is LGHDT and CDR2 is YNNKEL in the germline V gene (reference sequence). The CDR3 is 14 residues long. This sequence originates from a woman in her 70s with COVID-19, enrolled during active disease. Sequencing input: peripheral blood. This chain joins TRBV3-1 (or the pseudogene TRBV3-2) and TRBJ2-1; possibly TRBD2 for D (6 bases). The CDR3 nucleotides are TGTGCCAGTCAGCGGGCGAGCTCCTACAATGAGCAGTTCTTC. The encoded protein is CASQRASSYNEQFF.